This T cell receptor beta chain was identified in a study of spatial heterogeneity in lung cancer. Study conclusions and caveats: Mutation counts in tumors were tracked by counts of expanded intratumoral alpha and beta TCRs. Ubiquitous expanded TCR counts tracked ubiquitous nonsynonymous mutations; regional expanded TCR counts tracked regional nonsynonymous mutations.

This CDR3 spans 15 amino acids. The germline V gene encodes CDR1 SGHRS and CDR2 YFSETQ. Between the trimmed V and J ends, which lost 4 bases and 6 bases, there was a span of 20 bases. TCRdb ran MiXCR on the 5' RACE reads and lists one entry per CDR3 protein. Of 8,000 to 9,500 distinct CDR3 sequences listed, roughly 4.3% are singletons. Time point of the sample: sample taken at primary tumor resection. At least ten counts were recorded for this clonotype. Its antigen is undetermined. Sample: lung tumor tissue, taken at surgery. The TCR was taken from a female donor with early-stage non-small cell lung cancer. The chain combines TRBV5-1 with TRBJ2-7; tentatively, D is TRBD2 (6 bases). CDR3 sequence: CASSPARSPGGEQYF. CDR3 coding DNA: TGCGCCAGCAGCCCCGCTCGGAGCCCCGGGGGCGAGCAGTACTTC.